This is a list of T cell receptor beta chains from one sample in a study of Ad26.COV2.S vaccination and SARS-CoV-2 variants. Method: immunoSEQ multiplex PCR; TCRdb's copy keeps in-frame clones and lacks some. The repertoire has some 320,000 clones, 85% to 90% of them found once; the top ten carry 1.5% to 2.5%. The material was peripheral blood, obtained in a trial of Ad26.COV2.S vaccine versus placebo. The origin of the receptors is a person between 18 and 65 years old who received the Ad26.COV2.S COVID-19 vaccine or a placebo. Both conserved end residues are part of each CDR3. Fields, in order: J gene, D gene, clone size, V gene, CDR3 DNA, CDR3 protein. A D gene is named only where the DNA matches it firmly. The size entry is marked missing in some rows and otherwise reads once, few, many or a size class.

TRBJ2-1,NA,NA,TRBV4-2,TGTGCCAGCAGCCAACATCACGGGGGGACAACCTACAATGAGCAGTTCTTC,CASSQHHGGTTYNEQFF
TRBJ2-6,NA,once,TRBV3-1/TRBV3-2,TGTGCCAGCGCCCACCAGGGACCACTATTTGGGGCCAACGTCCTGACTTTC,CASAHQGPLFGANVLTF
TRBJ1-2,NA,NA,TRBV7-9,TGTGCCAGCAGCCTTGGGATGGGGGGTGATGGCTACACCTTC,CASSLGMGGDGYTF
TRBJ1-6,NA,once,TRBV5-1,TGCGCCAGCAGCTTGGCCGGGCAGGGAGTGATTTCACCCCTCCACTTT,CASSLAGQGVISPLHF
TRBJ1-2,TRBD1,once,TRBV7-2,TGTGCCAGCAGTTCTCCCGACAGGGGGAGACTGGATGGCTACACCTTC,CASSSPDRGRLDGYTF
TRBJ1-5,TRBD1,NA,TRBV6-2/TRBV6-3,TGTGCCAGCAGTTACTTACCGGGACAGGGGGGCAATCAGCCCCAGCATTTT,CASSYLPGQGGNQPQHF
TRBJ2-5,NA,NA,TRBV7-9,TGTGCCAGCAGCTTACAAGGTCTGGAGGCACCGTACTTC,CASSLQGLEAPYF
TRBJ2-3,NA,NA,TRBV11-2,TGTGCCAGCAGCCCACGACAGGTAGTAGCAGATACGCAGTATTTT,CASSPRQVVADTQYF
TRBJ1-3,NA,NA,TRBV3-1/TRBV3-2,TGTGCCAGCAGCCAAGACAGCAGCTCTGGAAACACCATATATTTT,CASSQDSSSGNTIYF
TRBJ1-5,TRBD1,NA,TRBV28,TGTGCCAGCAGATCCGGGACAGAGAATCAGCCCCAGCATTTT,CASRSGTENQPQHF
TRBJ1-5,TRBD1,NA,TRBV29-1,TGCAGCGTACGGACAGGGCCTGATCAGCCCCAGCATTTT,CSVRTGPDQPQHF
TRBJ1-2,NA,NA,TRBV7-2,TGTGCCAGCAGCTTAGCTACAGGGAACTATGGCTACACCTTC,CASSLATGNYGYTF
TRBJ2-3,NA,few,TRBV7-8,TGTGCCAGCAGCTACACCACAGGGTCTCCTCTCACAGATACGCAGTATTTT,CASSYTTGSPLTDTQYF
TRBJ2-1,TRBD1,NA,TRBV24-1,TGTGCCACCAGTGATCGGATCTCCGGACAGGGTGTGGATGAGCAGTTCTTC,CATSDRISGQGVDEQFF
TRBJ1-6,NA,once,TRBV10-3,TGTGCCATCAGTGAGTCGGGCGTCTCTCCGAATTCACCCCTCCACTTT,CAISESGVSPNSPLHF
TRBJ1-2,NA,NA,TRBV6-6,TGTGCCAGCACGAGAGGGCTTCACTATGGCTACACCTTC,CASTRGLHYGYTF
TRBJ2-1,NA,NA,TRBV10-2,TGCGCCAGCAGTGGGAACAGGGAATACAATGAGCAGTTCTTC,CASSGNREYNEQFF
TRBJ1-4,NA,NA,TRBV23-1,TGCGCCAGCACTAGCGAGGTGGGCAGGAGCCACCTTCTAAATGAAAAACTGTTTTTT,CASTSEVGRSHLLNEKLFF
TRBJ1-1,TRBD1,NA,TRBV7-2,TGTGCCAGCAGCTTGGGGGCCCAGGGGGCTGAAGCTTTCTTT,CASSLGAQGAEAFF
TRBJ2-2,TRBD1,NA,TRBV7-2,TGTGCCAGCAGCGGGGGACAGGCCCTCACCGGGGAGCTGTTTTTT,CASSGGQALTGELFF
TRBJ2-7,NA,NA,TRBV6-5,TGTGCCAGCAGCGAGGGGGGGGCGAGCTCCTACGAGCAGTACTTC,CASSEGGASSYEQYF
TRBJ1-1,NA,NA,TRBV7-2,TGTGCCAGCAGCTTGACAGCCTACCAACTAAACACTGAAGCTTTCTTT,CASSLTAYQLNTEAFF
TRBJ1-1,TRBD1,NA,TRBV6-5,TGTGCCAGCAGCCTCGGGACAGGTTTGAACACTGAAGCTTTCTTT,CASSLGTGLNTEAFF
TRBJ2-1,NA,once,TRBV12-3/TRBV12-4,TGTGCCAGCAGTTCCCGGAATGAGCAGTTCTTC,CASSSRNEQFF
TRBJ1-6,TRBD1,NA,TRBV11-2,TGTGCCAGCAGCACGCGACAGGGTCATACACCCCTCCACTTT,CASSTRQGHTPLHF
TRBJ1-2,NA,once,TRBV5-8,TGTGCCAGCAACCTTGGGGGGGCTCGCTCTAACTATGGCTACACCTTC,CASNLGGARSNYGYTF
TRBJ1-2,NA,NA,TRBV5-5,TGTGCCAGCAGCTTGGCCGGGCAGGGGAGCTATGGCTACACCTTC,CASSLAGQGSYGYTF
TRBJ1-1,TRBD1,NA,TRBV10-1,TGCGCCAGCAGTGAGTCGGTTTTTGGGACAGGGGGTTTGAACACTGAAGCTTTCTTT,CASSESVFGTGGLNTEAFF
TRBJ1-6,NA,NA,TRBV7-9,TGTGCCAGCAGCCCTCAGGGGTCGATACCCCTCCACTTT,CASSPQGSIPLHF